Here is one TCR beta chain with its context. Since no conserved phenylalanine or tryptophan closes the CDR3, a read error is the likely cause. The data were obtained in a study of cytomegalovirus exposure and HLA in healthy donors. PCR used 60 Vbeta primers and 13 Jbeta primers. Measured with immunoSEQ multiplex PCR; TCRdb has only the in-frame clones, and not every one. The sample has some 180,000 clones, 70% to 80% seen once. The CDR3 has 17 amino acids. Germline CDR1 and CDR2: MDHEN and SYDVKM. The V gene lost 6 bases and the J gene lost 1 base, with 19 bases spanning the gap. The chain is built from TRBV28 and TRBJ2-4, with D perhaps TRBD2 (6 bases). This clonotype was obtained from a male donor in good health and CMV-seronegative. The sequenced sample consisted of PBMCs. The CDR3 region is CASSYGAGRGAKNIQYL. The CDR3 nucleotides read TGTGCCAGCAGCTACGGGGCGGGCCGGGGGGCCAAAAACATTCAGTACCTC.